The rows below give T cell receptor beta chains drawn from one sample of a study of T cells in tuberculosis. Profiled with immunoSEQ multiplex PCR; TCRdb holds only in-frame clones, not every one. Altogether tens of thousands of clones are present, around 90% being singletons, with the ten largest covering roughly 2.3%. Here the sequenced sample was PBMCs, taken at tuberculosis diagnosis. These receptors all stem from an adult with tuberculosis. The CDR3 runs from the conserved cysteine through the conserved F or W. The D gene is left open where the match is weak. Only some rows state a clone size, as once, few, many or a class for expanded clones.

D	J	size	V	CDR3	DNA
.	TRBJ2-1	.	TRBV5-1	CASSLDGNSYNEQFF	TGCGCCAGCAGCTTGGACGGGAACTCCTACAATGAGCAGTTCTTC
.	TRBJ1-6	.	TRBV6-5	CASSLTGVYNSPLHF	TGTGCCAGCTCACTAACAGGCGTTTATAATTCACCCCTCCACTTT
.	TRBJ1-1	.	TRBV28	CASSLGGLNTEAFF	TGTGCCAGCTCCTTGGGGGGGCTGAACACTGAAGCTTTCTTT
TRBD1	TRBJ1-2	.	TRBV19	CASSIVKQGAHGYTF	TGTGCCAGTAGTATAGTAAAACAGGGGGCCCATGGCTACACCTTC
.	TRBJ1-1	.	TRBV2	CASTVTNRGTEAFF	TGTGCCAGCACCGTCACGAATAGGGGTACTGAAGCTTTCTTT
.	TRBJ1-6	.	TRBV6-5	CASQSGVVSPLHF	TGTGCCAGCCAGTCAGGGGTGGTTTCACCCCTCCACTTT
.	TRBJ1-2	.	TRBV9	CASSISRETGHSPGDYGYTF	TGTGCCAGCAGCATCTCCAGGGAAACAGGACACTCCCCTGGTGACTATGGCTACACCTTC
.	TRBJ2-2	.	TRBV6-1	CASSEEEIGELFF	TGTGCCAGCAGTGAGGAGGAGATCGGGGAGCTGTTTTTT
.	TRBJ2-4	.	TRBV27	CASSPDRLAKNIQYF	TGTGCCAGCAGCCCGGACAGACTAGCCAAAAACATTCAGTACTTC
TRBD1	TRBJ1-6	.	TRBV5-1	CASSLMTGSGSPLHF	TGCGCCAGCAGCTTAATGACAGGGTCGGGTTCACCCCTCCACTTT
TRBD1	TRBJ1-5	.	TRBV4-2	CASSHPSGDRGNQPQHF	TGTGCCAGCAGCCACCCCTCCGGGGACAGGGGTAATCAGCCCCAGCATTTT
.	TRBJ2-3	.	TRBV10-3	CAISETLTGSHDTQYF	TGTGCCATCAGTGAGACCTTAACCGGGTCCCACGATACGCAGTATTTT
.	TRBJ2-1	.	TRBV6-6	CASSGLQGRINEQFF	TGTGCCAGCAGTGGCTTACAAGGGAGGATCAATGAGCAGTTCTTC
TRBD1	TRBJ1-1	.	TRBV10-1	CASRGQMNTEAFF	TGCGCCAGCAGGGGACAGATGAACACTGAAGCTTTCTTT
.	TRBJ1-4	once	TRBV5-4	CASSPSGSDEKLFF	TGTGCCAGCAGCCCAAGCGGAAGTGATGAAAAACTGTTTTTT
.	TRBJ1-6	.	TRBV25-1	CASSDPRAPYNSPLHF	TGTGCCAGCAGTGACCCCAGGGCGCCCTATAATTCACCCCTCCACTTT
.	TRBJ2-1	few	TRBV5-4	CASSWEQGRGRFF	TGTGCCAGCAGCTGGGAACAGGGTCGAGGACGGTTCTTC
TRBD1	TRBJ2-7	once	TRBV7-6	CASSSPGTGVYEQYF	TGTGCCAGCAGCTCCCCCGGGACAGGGGTCTACGAGCAGTACTTC
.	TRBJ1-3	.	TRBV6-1	CASSEIRGPGNTIYF	TGTGCCAGCAGTGAAATCAGGGGTCCTGGAAACACCATATATTTT
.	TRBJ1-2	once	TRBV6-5	CASYPRRGNYGYTF	TGTGCCAGCTACCCAAGACGCGGTAACTATGGCTACACCTTC
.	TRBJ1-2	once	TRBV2	CASRLTTLDYGYTF	TGTGCCAGCAGACTGACGACACTGGACTATGGCTACACCTTC
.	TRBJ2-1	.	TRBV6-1	CASERGWGEQFF	TGTGCCAGCGAGCGAGGGTGGGGTGAGCAGTTCTTC
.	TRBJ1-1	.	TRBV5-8	CASSSRGGTEAFF	TGTGCCAGCAGCTCAAGGGGGGGCACTGAAGCTTTCTTT
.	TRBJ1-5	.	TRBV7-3	CASSFNSNQPQHF	TGTGCCAGCAGCTTTAATAGCAATCAGCCCCAGCATTTT
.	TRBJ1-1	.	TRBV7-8	CASSPSDTEAFF	TGTGCCAGCAGCCCCAGCGACACTGAAGCTTTCTTT
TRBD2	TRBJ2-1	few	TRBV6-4	CASSDGLAGNNEQFF	TGTGCCAGCAGTGACGGACTAGCGGGGAACAATGAGCAGTTCTTC
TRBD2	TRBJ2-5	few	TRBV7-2	CASSTGLAGGETQYF	TGTGCCAGCAGCACGGGACTAGCGGGGGGGGAGACCCAGTACTTC
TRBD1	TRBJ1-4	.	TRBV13	CASSLGQGRKKLFF	TGTGCCAGCAGCTTAGGACAGGGGAGAAAAAAACTGTTTTTT